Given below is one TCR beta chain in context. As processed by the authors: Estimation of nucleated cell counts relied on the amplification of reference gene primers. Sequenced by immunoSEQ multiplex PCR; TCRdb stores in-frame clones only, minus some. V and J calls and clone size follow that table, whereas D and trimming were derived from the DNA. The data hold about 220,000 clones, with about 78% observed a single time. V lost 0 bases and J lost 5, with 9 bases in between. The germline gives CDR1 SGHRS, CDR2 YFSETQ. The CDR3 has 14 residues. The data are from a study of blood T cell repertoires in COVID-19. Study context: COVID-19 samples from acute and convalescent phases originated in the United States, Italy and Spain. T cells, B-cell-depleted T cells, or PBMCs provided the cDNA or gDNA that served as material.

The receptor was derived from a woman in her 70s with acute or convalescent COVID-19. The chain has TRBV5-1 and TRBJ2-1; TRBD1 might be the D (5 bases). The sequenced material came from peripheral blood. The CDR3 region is CASSLATANNEQFF. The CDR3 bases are TGCGCCAGCAGCTTGGCGACAGCAAACAATGAGCAGTTCTTC.